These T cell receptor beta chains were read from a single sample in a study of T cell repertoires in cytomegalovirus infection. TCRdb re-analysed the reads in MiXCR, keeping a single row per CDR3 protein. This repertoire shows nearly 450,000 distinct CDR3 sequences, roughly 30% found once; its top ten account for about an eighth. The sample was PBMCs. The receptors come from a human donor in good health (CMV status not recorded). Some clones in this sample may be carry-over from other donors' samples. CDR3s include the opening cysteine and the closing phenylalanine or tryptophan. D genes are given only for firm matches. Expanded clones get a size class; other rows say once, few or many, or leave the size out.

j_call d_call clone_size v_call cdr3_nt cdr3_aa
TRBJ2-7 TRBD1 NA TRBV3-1 TGTGCCAGCAGCCCCGACAGGGGGCGCGGGCAGTACTTC CASSPDRGRGQYF
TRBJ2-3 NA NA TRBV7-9 TGTGCCAGCAGCTTAGGAGGGAGATGGAAAACAGGGCCAAGAGGCAATAAGGAGGATACGCAGTATTTT CASSLGGRWKTGPRGNKEDTQYF
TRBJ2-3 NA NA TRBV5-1 TGCGCCAGCAGCTTGGGGGGGAGCCTCGCAGATACGCAGTATTTT CASSLGGSLADTQYF
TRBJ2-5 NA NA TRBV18 TGTGCCAGCTCACCACAGATACTGCAAGAGACCCAGTACTTC CASSPQILQETQYF
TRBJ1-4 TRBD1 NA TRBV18 TGTGCCAGCTCACCGGCCGGGACAGATAATGAAAAACTGTTTTTT CASSPAGTDNEKLFF
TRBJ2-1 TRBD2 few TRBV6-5 TGTGCCAGCACGGGCGGGAGCTCCTACAATGAGCAGTTCTTC CASTGGSSYNEQFF
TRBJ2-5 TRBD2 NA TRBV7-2 TGTGCCAGCAGCTCTATAGCGGGGGGCTGGGAGACCCAGTACTTC CASSSIAGGWETQYF
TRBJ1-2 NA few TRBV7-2 TGTGCCAGCAGCTTAATGGGGGCGGGTGGCTATGGCTACACCTTC CASSLMGAGGYGYTF
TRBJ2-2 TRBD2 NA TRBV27 TGTGCCAGCAGTCCCTTAGGCGGACTAGCGGGGGTTACCGGGGAGCTGTTTTTT CASSPLGGLAGVTGELFF
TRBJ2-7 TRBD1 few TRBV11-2 TGTGCCAGCAGCCAACGGTGGGGACAGGGGGCGCAGACCGGCTACGAGCAGTACTTC CASSQRWGQGAQTGYEQYF
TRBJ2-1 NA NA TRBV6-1 TGTGCCAGCAGTGATAGCGTCGGAGATGAGCAGTTCTTC CASSDSVGDEQFF
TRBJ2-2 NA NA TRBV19 TGTGCCAGTAGTATAGCCAGGGGTAGCAACACCGGGGAGCTGTTTTTT CASSIARGSNTGELFF
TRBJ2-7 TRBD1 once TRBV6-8 TGTGCCAGCAGTTACTCAATACAGGGGGACGAGCAGTACTTC CASSYSIQGDEQYF
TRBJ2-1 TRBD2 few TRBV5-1 TGCGCCAGCAGCTTGGTCCTAGCGGGGGCAGACAATGAGCAGTTCTTC CASSLVLAGADNEQFF
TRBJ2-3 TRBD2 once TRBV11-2 TGTGCCAGCCTAGCGGGGGCCGATACGCAGTATTTT CASLAGADTQYF
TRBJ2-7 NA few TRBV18 TGTGCCAGCTCACCAGATATCAACGAGCAGTACTTC CASSPDINEQYF
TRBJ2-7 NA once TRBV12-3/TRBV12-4 TGTGCCAGCAGCGATAAAAATAGCGAGCAGTACTTC CASSDKNSEQYF
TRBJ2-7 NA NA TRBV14 TGTGCCAGCAGCCAAGGCTCCATACTCGGGCGCTCCTACGAGCAGTACTTC CASSQGSILGRSYEQYF
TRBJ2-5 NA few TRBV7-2 TGTGCCAGCAGCGTACAGGGAGGGGAGACCCAGTACTTC CASSVQGGETQYF
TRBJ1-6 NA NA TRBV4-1 TGCGCCAGCAGCCAAGGGTATCATTCCCTTCTCCACTTT CASSQGYHSLLHF
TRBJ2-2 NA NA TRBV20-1 TGCAGTGCTACCCCTTTGAACACCGGGGAGCTGTTTTTT CSATPLNTGELFF
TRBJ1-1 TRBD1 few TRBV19 TGTGCCAGTACCGGGACAGTCAACACTGAAGCTTTCTTT CASTGTVNTEAFF
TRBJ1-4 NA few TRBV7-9 TGTGCCAGCAGCTTGGTTGACTTCAATGAAAAACTGTTTTTT CASSLVDFNEKLFF
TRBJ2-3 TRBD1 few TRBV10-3 TGTGCCATCGGACAGGGGGCAACAGATACGCAGTATTTT CAIGQGATDTQYF
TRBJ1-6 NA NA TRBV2 TGTGCCAGCTCCAAGGGGCAGGCTTCACCCCTCCACTTT CASSKGQASPLHF
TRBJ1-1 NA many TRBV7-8 TGTGCCAGCAGCTTACGGGGGGGGTCGAACACTGAAGCTTTCTTT CASSLRGGSNTEAFF
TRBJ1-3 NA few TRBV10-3 TGTGCCACCGGGACGCCTGGAAACACCATATATTTT CATGTPGNTIYF
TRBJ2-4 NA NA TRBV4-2 TGTGCCAGCAGCCAAGCCGGGGAGGCCAAAAACATTCAGTACTTC CASSQAGEAKNIQYF
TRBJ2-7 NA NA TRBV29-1 TGCAGCGTTGAAGAGGGATTTTCGGGGGCCTACGAGCAGTACTTC CSVEEGFSGAYEQYF
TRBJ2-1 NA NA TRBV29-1 TGCAGCGTTGAACGGGAAACCTCCTACAATGAGCAGTTCTTC CSVERETSYNEQFF
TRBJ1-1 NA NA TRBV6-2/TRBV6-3 TGTGCCAGCAGACCCCCGACAGGAACGACTGAAGCTTTCTTT CASRPPTGTTEAFF
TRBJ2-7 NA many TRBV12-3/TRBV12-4 TGTGCCAGCAGCCCAGACACCTGGGAGCAGTACTTC CASSPDTWEQYF
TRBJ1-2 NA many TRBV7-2 TGTGCCAGCAGCTTCGACGGGGCCCTTGGCTACACCTTC CASSFDGALGYTF
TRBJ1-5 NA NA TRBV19 TGTGCCAGTATCAGAGACATTTATAGCAATCAGCCCCAGCATTTT CASIRDIYSNQPQHF
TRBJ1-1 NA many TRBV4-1 TGCGCCAGCAGCCAAGAAGGGGGAGGGGGCACTGAAGCTTTCTTT CASSQEGGGGTEAFF
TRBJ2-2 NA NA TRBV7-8 TGTTCCAGCAGCAAGGACAGAGGCACCGGGGAGCTGTTTTTT CSSSKDRGTGELFF
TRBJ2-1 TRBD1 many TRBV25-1 TGTGCCAGCAGAATCCCAGGGGGCCGGGGCAATGAGCAGTTCTTC CASRIPGGRGNEQFF
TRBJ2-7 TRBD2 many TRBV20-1 TGCAGTGCTAATAGCGGGGGAGTCTACGAGCAGTACTTC CSANSGGVYEQYF
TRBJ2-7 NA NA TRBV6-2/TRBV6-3 TGTGCCAGCAGTTACAAGGTGGGGGTTTCCTACGAGCAGTACTTC CASSYKVGVSYEQYF
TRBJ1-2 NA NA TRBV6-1 TGTGCCAGCAGTGAACTTGGGGGGGGAAACTATGGCTACACCTTC CASSELGGGNYGYTF
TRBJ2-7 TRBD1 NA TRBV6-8 TGTGCCAGCAGCTGGGACAGGGATGGTAGCGGCGAGCAGTACTTC CASSWDRDGSGEQYF